This T cell receptor beta chain was documented in a study of T cell repertoires in cytomegalovirus infection. The overall study: Public TCR beta signatures were indicative of both CMV infection and a matching HLA type. Findings of the study overall: Adding up the frequency of public TCR beta families identified people who carried CMV plus the relevant HLA.

Using its own MiXCR run on the reads, TCRdb lists one record per CDR3 protein. Among over 150,000 distinct CDR3 sequences listed, approximately 19% were seen once. Comments on this clonotype: Its specificity is unknown.

The V gene's germline CDR1 is MNHEY and CDR2 SMNVEV (reference sequence). This CDR3 contains 15 residues. V lost 3 bases and J 4 bases, leaving 15 bases between the germline ends. This receptor was identified in a human donor in good health (CMV status not recorded). Some clones in this sample may be carry-over from other donors' samples. The sample was PBMCs. This sequence joins TRBV27 and TRBJ1-1, with TRBD1 as a possible D gene (5 bases). The DNA of the CDR3 is TGTGCCAGCAGTTTCCCCGGGACGGTGATCACTGAAGCTTTCTTT. This translates into CASSFPGTVITEAFF.